One sample yielded the 32 T cell receptor beta chains listed below, sequenced in a study of cytomegalovirus exposure and HLA in healthy donors. Profiled with immunoSEQ multiplex PCR; TCRdb holds only in-frame clones, not every one. This table has roughly 150,000 clones, 94% appearing once. Sequencing was done on a sample of PBMCs. The receptors shown here come from a man between 18 and 29 years old in good health and CMV-seropositive.

The V gene is TRBV11-2, the J gene TRBJ2-7, with 8 bases lining up with TRBD2. Trimming at V came to 1 base and at J to 4 bases, leaving 6 bases not matched to a gene. The length of the CDR3 is 15 residues. Germline loops: CDR1 SGHAT, CDR2 FQNNGV. DNA for the CDR3: TGTGCCAGCAGCTTAGGCCCGGGCGGGGGGTACGAGCAGTACTTC. This codes for CASSLGPGGGYEQYF.

This sequence joins TRBV6-1 and TRBJ2-1; 9 positions match TRBD2. V lost 8 bases to trimming and J lost 7 bases; unmatched junction nucleotides: 6. CDR1 MNHNS and CDR2 SASEGT come from the germline V gene. CDR3 length equals 13 residues. CDR3 region: CASSEREVNEQFF. CDR3 nucleotide sequence: TGTGCCAGCTCTGAGCGGGAGGTGAATGAGCAGTTCTTC.

V is TRBV6-6 and J is TRBJ2-3; D ambiguous. CDR1 and CDR2 from the germline V gene are MNHNY and SVGAGI (reference sequence). Between the trimmed V and J ends, which lost 1 base and 0 bases, there was a span of 5 bases. The CDR3 covers 14 residues. The CDR3 region has the DNA TGTGCCAGCAGTTACTTGGCTAGCACAGATACGCAGTATTTT. Its protein is CASSYLASTDTQYF.

The V call is TRBV9, the J call TRBJ2-1; TRBD1 matches 11 bases. This CDR3 comprises 20 residues. Germline trimming cut 0 bases from V and 3 bases from J; bases unmatched to any gene: 14. Germline CDR1 SGDLS, CDR2 YYNGEE. The CDR3 spells CASSVDPRDRGTDGYNEQFF. Here the CDR3 DNA reads TGTGCCAGCAGCGTAGATCCTCGGGACAGGGGGACTGATGGCTACAATGAGCAGTTCTTC.

V is TRBV5-5 and J is TRBJ2-7, with 7 bases lining up with TRBD1. Trimming cost V 0 bases and J 3 bases; bases outside gene matches: 6. There are 15 residues in the CDR3. CDR1 is SGHKS, CDR2 YYEKEE, per germline (reference sequence). The CDR3 coding sequence is TGTGCCAGCAGCTTGGAACCGGACAGGTACTACGAGCAGTACTTC. It specifies CASSLEPDRYYEQYF.

This clone was observed a handful of times. The chain combines TRBV2 with TRBJ1-2, with 7 positions matching TRBD1. This CDR3 has 15 residues. With 4 bases clipped from V and 3 bases from J, the junction kept 8 bases outside the gene matches. From germline, CDR1 is SNHLY and CDR2 FYNNEI. In DNA, the CDR3 is TGTGCCAGCAGTGGGGCCCGGGACAGCTACTATGGCTACACCTTC. Encoded protein: CASSGARDSYYGYTF. Variable domain in full (rest from reference TRBV2 and TRBJ1-2): EPEVTQTPSHQVTQMGQEVILRCVPISNHLYFYWYRQILGQKVEFLVSFYNNEISEKSEIFDDQFSVERPDGSNFTLKIRSTKLEDSAMYFCASSGARDSYYGYTFGSGTRLTVV.

V gene TRBV11-2 combines with J gene TRBJ2-7, with a weak D call TRBD2 (6 bases). The germline V gene encodes CDR1 SGHAT and CDR2 FQNNGV. Trimming pared 5 bases from V and 3 bases from J, leaving 14 bases between. The CDR3 consists of 14 residues. The CDR3 coding sequence is TGTGCCAGCAGCGGGACTCCGGACTTCTACGAGCAGTACTTC. Encoded protein: CASSGTPDFYEQYF. The full variable domain, rest sourced from reference TRBV11-2 and TRBJ2-7, is EAGVAQSPRYKIIEKRQSVAFWCNPISGHATLYWYQQILGQGPKLLIQFQNNGVVDDSQLPKDRFSAERLKGVDSTLKIQPAKLEDSAVYLCASSGTPDFYEQYFGPGTRLTVT.

The chain is built from TRBV7-9 and TRBJ1-2, with D possibly matching TRBD1 (5 bases). CDR3 size: 14 residues. Per the germline V gene, CDR1 is SEHNR and CDR2 is FQNEAQ (reference sequence). V lost 1 base and J 4 bases, leaving 10 bases between the germline ends. The CDR3 reads CASSLEAGRYGYTF. CDR3 DNA: TGTGCCAGCAGCTTAGAGGCAGGGCGCTATGGCTACACCTTC.

The chain uses TRBV5-1 and TRBJ2-1; TRBD2 matches 10 bases. The CDR3 totals 17 residues. The V segment lost 0 bases and the J segment 7 bases; nucleotides outside the gene matches: 10. The V gene's germline CDR1 is SGHRS and CDR2 YFSETQ. The CDR3 protein is CASSLAASGSGTNEQFF. CDR3 coding DNA: TGCGCCAGCAGCTTGGCGGCTAGCGGGAGTGGGACGAATGAGCAGTTCTTC.

This clone was recorded once. One end of the junction does not line up with germline, which may come from a read error. This CDR3 reads CASSSGLSSSDEQYF. CDR3 DNA: TGTGCCAGCAGTTCGGGACTATCTTCCTCCGACGAGCAGTACTTC. The chain employs TRBV27 and TRBJ2-7; 7 positions match TRBD2. The CDR3 runs to 15 residues. CDR1 and CDR2 from the germline V gene are MNHEY and SMNVEV (reference sequence).

The chain combines TRBV28 with TRBJ1-5, with a possible D match to TRBD1 (6 bases). This CDR3 is built from 15 residues. Looked up from germline, CDR1 is MDHEN and CDR2 is SYDVKM. With 5 bases removed from V and 7 bases from J, the gap between germline ends came to 18 bases. Here the CDR3 reads CASSVSREGHQPQHF. The CDR3 region has the DNA TGTGCCAGCAGTGTGAGCAGGGAGGGACACCAGCCCCAGCATTTT.

This chain uses TRBV7-8 with TRBJ1-5; tentatively, D is TRBD1 (5 bases). Germline values: CDR1 SGHVS, CDR2 FQNEAQ. The ends were cut back, 5 bases at V and 0 bases at J, with 14 bases in the middle. The CDR3 runs 16 residues. CDR3 sequence reads: CASSPGGGYSNQPQHF. The DNA of the CDR3 is TGTGCCAGCAGCCCCGGCGGGGGGTATAGCAATCAGCCCCAGCATTTT.

The chain has TRBV30 and TRBJ2-1; 8 bases match TRBD1. The CDR3 extends over 14 amino acids. With V trimmed by 5 bases and J by 9 bases, 12 bases remained unmatched. Looked up from germline, CDR1 is GTSNPN and CDR2 is SVGIG (reference sequence). The chain's CDR3 is CAWAAGGLGAEQFF. CDR3 DNA sequence: TGTGCCTGGGCAGCAGGGGGCCTAGGGGCTGAGCAGTTCTTC.

The gene calls are TRBV7-2 and TRBJ2-1; 8 bases are shared with TRBD2. The CDR3 runs 16 residues. V trimming: 2 bases; J trimming: 5 bases; junction bases outside the gene matches: 8. Germline CDR1 reads SGHTA; CDR2 reads FQGNSA. CDR3 in amino acids: CASSLFTGGLDNEQFF. The CDR3 region has the DNA TGTGCCAGCAGCTTATTCACGGGAGGGCTTGACAATGAGCAGTTCTTC. Drawing the rest from reference TRBV7-2 and TRBJ2-1, the complete variable domain is GAGVSQSPSNKVTEKGKDVELRCDPISGHTALYWYRQSLGQGLEFLIYFQGNSAPDKSGLPSDRFSAERTGGSVSTLTIQRTQQEDSAVYLCASSLFTGGLDNEQFFGPGTRLTVL.

V and J are TRBV2 and TRBJ2-7, with TRBD2 identical over 8 bases. J was trimmed by 6 bases and V by 2 bases; bases with no gene match: 6. This CDR3 is built from 14 residues. The germline CDR1 and CDR2 sequences are SNHLY and FYNNEI. CDR3 loop: CASSETGGGSEQYF. The CDR3 region has the DNA TGTGCCAGCAGTGAAACGGGAGGGGGTAGCGAGCAGTACTTC.

The rearrangement links TRBV2 to TRBJ2-3; 8 nucleotides agree with TRBD2. The J segment lost 2 bases and the V segment lost 4 bases, leaving 8 bases of the junction unmatched. This CDR3 is built from 16 residues. CDR1 and CDR2 (germline): SNHLY, FYNNEI. Here the CDR3 DNA reads TGTGCCAGCAGTGTTCGCGGGACTAGTTTCACAGATACGCAGTATTTT. Its translation is CASSVRGTSFTDTQYF.

The chain has TRBV28 and TRBJ2-1; D is possibly TRBD1 (5 bases). V was cut by 5 bases and J by 10 bases, with 9 bases left in between. This CDR3 comprises 11 residues. CDR1 MDHEN and CDR2 SYDVKM come from the germline V gene. The CDR3, as DNA: TGTGCCAGCAGTCAGACAGTGGAGCAGTTCTTC. Translation gives CASSQTVEQFF.

The chain is built from TRBV30 and TRBJ1-5; TRBD1 might be the D (5 bases). Germline assignment: CDR1 GTSNPN and CDR2 SVGIG (reference sequence). V lost 2 bases to trimming and J lost 1 base, with 12 bases between them. The CDR3 runs to 15 residues. CDR3 nucleotide sequence: TGTGCCTGGAGTCCCCGGGGGGGGAGCAATCAGCCCCAGCATTTT. Encoded protein: CAWSPRGGSNQPQHF.

The chain employs TRBV2 and TRBJ2-5; D remains ambiguous. The CDR3 has 12 residues. CDR1 and CDR2 (germline): SNHLY, FYNNEI. Trimming took off 7 bases at V and 7 bases at J, with 13 bases between the two ends. Here the CDR3 DNA reads TGTGCCAGCACCGATGGATCGGGGACCCAGTACTTC. Encoded protein: CASTDGSGTQYF.

The table lists this clone with a count of one. The chain joins TRBV5-1 to TRBJ1-1, with D tentatively TRBD1 (6 bases). CDR3 size: 15 residues. CDR1 is SGHRS and CDR2 is YFSETQ in the germline V gene. V lost 0 bases and J 2 bases, leaving 11 bases between the germline ends. The CDR3 loop is CASSLVGTPNTEAFF. CDR3 DNA: TGCGCCAGCAGCTTGGTCGGGACACCTAACACTGAAGCTTTCTTT.

The chain uses TRBV27 and TRBJ2-3, with TRBD2 matching over 10 bases. This CDR3 has 16 residues. The V and J ends lost 5 bases and 3 bases, in that order; junction bases with no gene match: 8. Germline loops: CDR1 MNHEY, CDR2 SMNVEV (reference sequence). The DNA of the CDR3 is TGTGCCAGCAGTCCCTCCACTAGCGGGGTAACAGATACGCAGTATTTT. Translating gives CASSPSTSGVTDTQYF.

The chain couples TRBV27 to TRBJ2-7, with TRBD2 matching 7 bases. The CDR3 sequence is 17 residues long. V lost 6 bases and J lost 4; bases outside the gene matches: 18. CDR1 is MNHEY and CDR2 is SMNVEV in the germline V gene (reference sequence). The CDR3 coding sequence is TGTGCCAGCAGAAGGAGCGGGGAGCTCTCCTACCCATACGAGCAGTACTTC. It yields the protein CASRRSGELSYPYEQYF.

The V call is TRBV5-1, the J call TRBJ2-1, with D maybe TRBD2 (6 bases). Germline-derived CDR1 and CDR2 are SGHRS and YFSETQ. V lost 0 bases and J lost 2, with 6 bases in between. CDR3 length: 14 amino acids. The CDR3 spells CASSLGEAYNEQFF. The CDR3 DNA reads TGCGCCAGCAGCTTGGGGGAGGCCTACAATGAGCAGTTCTTC. Variable domain in full (rest from reference TRBV5-1 and TRBJ2-1): KAGVTQTPRYLIKTRGQQVTLSCSPISGHRSVSWYQQTPGQGLQFLFEYFSETQRNKGNFPGRFSGRQFSNSRSEMNVSTLELGDSALYLCASSLGEAYNEQFFGPGTRLTVL.

V is TRBV15 and J is TRBJ2-5; maybe TRBD1 (6 bases). Germline CDR1 LNHNV, CDR2 YYDKDF (reference sequence). The CDR3 extends over 16 amino acids. The ends were cut back, 4 bases at V and 7 bases at J, with 22 bases in the middle. CDR3 amino acids: CATSTHEQGAGGTQYF. Written as DNA, the CDR3 is TGTGCCACCAGCACTCACGAACAGGGAGCTGGGGGGACCCAGTACTTC.

The chain links TRBV9 to TRBJ2-2, with 7 nucleotides matching TRBD1. V shed 4 bases, J shed 6 bases, and the junction held 12 bases outside the gene matches. Per germline, CDR1 SGDLS and CDR2 YYNGEE. CDR3 size: 16 residues. CDR3 region: CASSSRQGRNPGELFF. CDR3 sequence (DNA): TGTGCCAGCAGCTCCCGACAGGGAAGGAATCCCGGGGAGCTGTTTTTT.

V gene TRBV9 combines with J gene TRBJ1-1, with 9 nucleotides matching TRBD1. The CDR3 spans 16 residues. The V and J ends lost 4 bases and 0 bases, in that order; junction bases with no gene match: 7. The germline gives CDR1 SGDLS, CDR2 YYNGEE. The CDR3 DNA follows: TGTGCCAGCAGCATCATACAGGGGGCGGTGAACACTGAAGCTTTCTTT. It specifies CASSIIQGAVNTEAFF.

The chain uses TRBV25-1 and TRBJ2-7; D is uncertain. The V end was cut by 4 bases, the J end by 1 base, with 2 bases between. CDR3 length equals 11 residues. CDR1 is MGHDK, CDR2 SYGVNS, per germline. The DNA of the CDR3 is TGTGCCAGCAGTGTATCCTACGAGCAGTACTTC. Protein: CASSVSYEQYF.

V and J are TRBV29-1 and TRBJ1-1; 8 positions match TRBD1. The length of the CDR3 is 14 residues. Germline CDR1 is SQVTM and CDR2 is ANQGSEA. The V and J ends lost 0 bases and 10 bases, in that order; junction bases with no gene match: 10. The CDR3 reads CSVEEGSGGFGAFF. In nucleotides, the CDR3 is TGCAGCGTTGAAGAAGGGTCAGGGGGCTTCGGAGCTTTCTTT.

The V call is TRBV5-6, the J call TRBJ2-3, with D hard to call. The CDR3 spans 13 residues. Germline CDR1 reads SGHDT; CDR2 reads YYEEEE. V was shortened by 0 bases and J by 6 bases, with 8 bases between the two germline ends. CDR3: CASSLVFGDTQYF. The CDR3 DNA reads TGTGCCAGCAGCTTGGTGTTCGGGGATACGCAGTATTTT.

The gene calls are TRBV6-1 and TRBJ2-7; the match to TRBD2 covers 10 bases. The CDR3 runs to 15 residues. With V trimmed by 5 bases and J by 2 bases, 6 bases remained unmatched. Germline assignment: CDR1 MNHNS and CDR2 SASEGT. Here the CDR3 DNA reads TGTGCCAGCAGTTTGACTAGCGGGCCCCCCTACGAGCAGTACTTC. As protein: CASSLTSGPPYEQYF.

J is TRBJ1-6 and V is TRBV30; TRBD1 might be the D (5 bases). The CDR3 totals 14 residues. CDR1 is GTSNPN, CDR2 SVGIG, per germline (reference sequence). V dropped 3 bases and J dropped 3 bases, with 9 bases sitting between them. The CDR3 sequence is CAWSLGGYNSPLHF. The CDR3 DNA is TGTGCCTGGAGCCTGGGGGGCTATAATTCACCCCTCCACTTT.

The chain links TRBV6-4 to TRBJ2-1; 8 bases map to TRBD2. Trimming at V came to 3 bases and at J to 8 bases, leaving 9 bases not matched to a gene. This CDR3 is 15 amino acids long. Per the germline V gene, CDR1 is MRHNA and CDR2 is SNTAGT. The CDR3 here is CASSEGIAGRDEQFF. CDR3 in DNA: TGTGCCAGCAGTGAAGGGATAGCGGGACGGGATGAGCAGTTCTTC.